The source of this TCR beta chain is a study of cytomegalovirus exposure and HLA in healthy donors. PCR was performed using 60 Vbeta and 13 Jbeta primers. The assay was immunoSEQ multiplex PCR, and TCRdb's table has in-frame clones only and misses some. The sample contains around 100,000 clones, more than 70% of which appear only once. Trimming pared 10 bases from V and 7 bases from J, leaving 14 bases between. Germline V gene lookup returns CDR1 LNHDA and CDR2 SQIVND (reference sequence). The CDR3 extends over 12 amino acids. The TCR originated in a male donor in good health and CMV-seropositive. The sequencing sample was made of PBMCs. This rearrangement joins TRBV19 to TRBJ1-5; D gene uncertain. For the CDR3, the DNA is TGTGCCACCAACGGCAGGCGACAGCCCCAGCATTTT. Translating it yields CATNGRRQPQHF.